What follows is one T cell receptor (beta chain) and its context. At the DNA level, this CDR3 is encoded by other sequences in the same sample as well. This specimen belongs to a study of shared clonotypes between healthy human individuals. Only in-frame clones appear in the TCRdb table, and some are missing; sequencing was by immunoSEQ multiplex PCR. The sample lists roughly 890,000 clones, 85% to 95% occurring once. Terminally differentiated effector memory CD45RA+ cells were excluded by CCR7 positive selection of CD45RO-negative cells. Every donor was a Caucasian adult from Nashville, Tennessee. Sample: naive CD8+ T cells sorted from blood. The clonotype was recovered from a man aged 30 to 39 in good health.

The CDR3 sequence: CASSVGDSGNTIYF. The DNA of the CDR3 is TGTGCCAGCAGCGTGGGGGACTCTGGAAACACCATATATTTT. The chain carries TRBV9 and TRBJ1-3; D perhaps matches TRBD1 (5 bases). Germline loops: CDR1 SGDLS, CDR2 YYNGEE. V shed 2 bases and J shed 0 bases, with 6 bases lying between them. This CDR3 region has 14 residues.